These 20 T cell receptor beta chains share one sample of origin, sequenced in a study of T cells in Graves' hyperthyroidism and ophthalmopathy. The TCR beta CDR3 regions underwent amplification using RNA transcripts as the source. A first-round RT-PCR of the TCR CDR3 used the HTBI primer set. Each CDR3 protein is one row after TCRdb ran MiXCR on the multiplex PCR reads. Of around 360,000 distinct CDR3 sequences listed, 13% to 15% are singletons. Source material: blood. Receptor source: a woman between 55 and 75 years old with Graves' ophthalmopathy.

This clonotype was seen ten or more times. The CDR3 loop reads CASTPPNPYEQYF. The CDR3 region has the DNA TGTGCCAGCACCCCCCCAAATCCCTACGAGCAGTACTTC. The V gene is TRBV28, the J gene TRBJ2-7; D unclear. The germline V gene encodes CDR1 MDHEN and CDR2 SYDVKM. Trimming left V 7 bases short and J 2 bases short, with 12 bases between. This CDR3 region has 13 residues.

This clonotype appeared a few times. This chain joins TRBV19 and TRBJ2-1; 7 positions match TRBD2. CDR1 and CDR2 (germline): LNHDA, SQIVND (reference sequence). The V gene end was trimmed by 0 bases and the J gene end by 6 bases; junction bases not matched to a gene: 8. There are 16 residues in the CDR3. In DNA form, the CDR3 reads TGTGCCAGTAGTATAGATGCGGCGGGAGTAAGCAATGAGCAGTTCTTC. Protein sequence: CASSIDAAGVSNEQFF.

This clonotype has a count of ten or more. The J gene is TRBJ1-5, the V gene TRBV12-3 or TRBV12-4; no definite D call. The CDR3 has 15 amino acids. V lost 5 bases and J lost 4, with 15 bases in between. CDR3 amino acids: CASSPRRPGNQPQHF. The CDR3 bases are TGTGCCAGCAGTCCCCGAAGGCCGGGGAATCAGCCCCAGCATTTT.

This clonotype occurred many times. This chain uses TRBV27 with TRBJ2-3; D gene ambiguous. This CDR3 is built from 18 residues. V was pared by 2 bases and J by 0 bases, with 18 bases between. CDR1 and CDR2 from the germline V gene are MNHEY and SMNVEV (reference sequence). The CDR3 sequence is CASSLNGLILSSTDTQYF. The CDR3 bases are TGTGCCAGCAGTTTAAATGGGCTCATCCTCTCTAGCACAGATACGCAGTATTTT.

This clonotype occurred many times. The chain couples TRBV18 to TRBJ2-2; D possibly corresponds to TRBD1 (5 bases). There are 13 residues in the CDR3. Germline V lookup: CDR1 KGHSH, CDR2 LQKENI. V was cut by 1 base and J by 5 bases, with 5 bases left in between. CDR3 in amino acids: CASSPQGTGELFF. The CDR3 DNA reads TGTGCCAGCTCACCACAGGGGACCGGGGAGCTGTTTTTT.

This clonotype was seen repeatedly, ten times or more. The rearrangement uses TRBV20-1 and TRBJ2-1, with 12 nucleotides matching TRBD2. The CDR3 extends over 14 amino acids. Germline values: CDR1 DFQATT, CDR2 SNEGSKA (reference sequence). V dropped 4 bases and J dropped 7; count of bases not matched to a gene: 5. The CDR3 DNA reads TGCAGTGCTAAGACTAGCGGGAGAGGGAATGAGCAGTTCTTC. This sequence encodes CSAKTSGRGNEQFF.

The CDR3 region is CASSLSGRQSEQYF. The CDR3 nucleotides read TGTGCCAGCAGCCTCTCGGGGCGCCAGTCCGAGCAGTACTTC. This rearrangement joins TRBV7-6 to TRBJ2-7, with D perhaps given as TRBD1 or TRBD2 (5 bases each). Germline V CDR1 and CDR2: SGHVS, FNYEAQ. The CDR3 runs 14 residues. Trimming cost V 5 bases and J 6 bases, with 17 bases left between them.

This clonotype occurred many times. The chain carries TRBV7-8 and TRBJ2-5; TRBD2 agrees at 11 bases. The CDR3 sequence is 16 residues long. Trimming at V came to 0 bases and at J to 5 bases, leaving 5 bases not matched to a gene. In germline, CDR1 is SGHVS, CDR2 FQNEAQ. The CDR3 DNA reads TGTGCCAGCAGCTTAGCGCGGACTAGCGGGCGGGAGACCCAGTACTTC. Translated, it gives CASSLARTSGRETQYF.

This clonotype has a count of ten or more. The chain employs TRBV27 and TRBJ2-7, with 10 nucleotides matching TRBD1. The germline V gene encodes CDR1 MNHEY and CDR2 SMNVEV (reference sequence). CDR3 length: 16 residues. The J segment lost 3 bases and the V segment lost 5 bases, leaving 10 bases of the junction unmatched. CDR3 nucleotide sequence: TGTGCCAGCAGTCCTTCGCCGGGACAGGGGATCTACGAGCAGTACTTC. It yields the protein CASSPSPGQGIYEQYF.

In nucleotides, the CDR3 is TGCAGCGTTGAAGATTCTCGGACTGCAAGTGTGATTCAGTACTTC. Its translation: CSVEDSRTASVIQYF. V is TRBV29-1 and J is TRBJ2-4; D perhaps matches TRBD2 (5 bases). Trimming removed 0 bases at V and 10 bases at J, with 19 bases between. The V gene's germline CDR1 is SQVTM and CDR2 ANQGSEA. This CDR3 is 15 amino acids long.

About this clonotype: A much larger clone lies a single base off, so this may be a read error. The rearrangement joins TRBV2 to TRBJ2-1, with D tentatively TRBD2 (5 bases). TRBJ2-7 matches the DNA end more closely, so the J call is doubtful. The CDR3 sequence is 15 residues long. Germline CDR1 is SNHLY and CDR2 is FYNNEI. CDR3 coding DNA: TGTGCCAGCAGTCAACTAGAGTCCTCCTACAATGAGCAGTACTTC. It yields the protein CASSQLESSYNEQYF.

The rearrangement joins TRBV9 to TRBJ2-5, with TRBD1 matching over 8 bases. From germline, CDR1 is SGDLS and CDR2 YYNGEE. Trimming removed 4 bases from V and 5 bases from J; junction bases left unmatched: 7. The CDR3 is 14 amino acids. The CDR3 sequence is CASSLFRQGETQYF. In DNA, the CDR3 is TGTGCCAGCAGCCTTTTCCGACAGGGGGAGACCCAGTACTTC.

This clonotype was counted between two and nine times. CDR3 sequence: CAISESNFETQYF. CDR3 DNA: TGTGCCATCAGTGAGTCGAACTTCGAGACCCAGTACTTC. The chain joins TRBV10-3 to TRBJ2-5; the D is unclear. This CDR3 region has 13 residues. Germline lookup yields CDR1 ENHRY and CDR2 SYGVKD. Trimming left V 0 bases short and J 5 bases short, with 7 bases between.

This clonotype was picked up many times. CDR3 protein: CSASGSGAYNEQFF. In DNA form, the CDR3 reads TGCAGTGCTAGTGGGTCGGGTGCCTACAATGAGCAGTTCTTC. This rearrangement joins TRBV20-1 to TRBJ2-1; D call uncertain. The CDR3 is made up of 14 amino acids. V lost 3 bases, J lost 2 bases, and 11 bases lay in between. Germline-derived CDR1 and CDR2 are DFQATT and SNEGSKA (reference sequence).

This clonotype was counted only a few times. The chain links TRBV6-1 to TRBJ1-2, with a weak D call TRBD1 (6 bases). Germline CDR1 and CDR2: MNHNS and SASEGT. Trimming left V 5 bases short and J 7 bases short, with 14 bases between. The CDR3 length is 13 residues. CDR3: CASSPRGGRGYTF. The CDR3 DNA follows: TGTGCCAGCAGTCCCCGAGGGGGTCGTGGCTACACCTTC.

V usage is TRBV19 and J usage is TRBJ1-5, with TRBD1 identical over 7 bases. Germline loops: CDR1 LNHDA, CDR2 SQIVND (reference sequence). This CDR3 is 15 amino acids long. V shed 7 bases and J 1 base; nucleotides not matched to a gene: 7. Here the CDR3 reads CASNSDRVSNQPQHF. The CDR3 region has the DNA TGTGCCAGTAACTCCGACAGGGTAAGCAATCAGCCCCAGCATTTT.

This clonotype came up many times. Here the CDR3 reads CASSQAGGQAKNIQYF. The CDR3 nucleotides read TGTGCCAGCAGCCAGGCAGGGGGTCAGGCCAAAAACATTCAGTACTTC. The rearrangement joins TRBV3-1 to TRBJ2-4; 7 positions agree with TRBD1. Trimming cost V 3 bases and J 1 base; bases outside gene matches: 6. The CDR3 has 16 amino acids. Per the germline V gene, CDR1 is LGHDT and CDR2 is YNNKEL (reference sequence).

This clonotype was seen many times. The J gene is TRBJ1-1, the V gene TRBV6-1; D unresolved. Deletions cut 5 bases from V and 4 bases from J, with 17 bases between. Germline V gene lookup returns CDR1 MNHNS and CDR2 SASEGT. The CDR3 totals 15 residues. This CDR3 is CASSPSTRWITEAFF. The CDR3 nucleotides read TGTGCCAGCAGTCCCTCTACCCGGTGGATCACTGAAGCTTTCTTT.

This clonotype was found many times. The rearrangement joins TRBV27 to TRBJ2-7; a weak D match, TRBD1 (6 bases). Germline V gene lookup returns CDR1 MNHEY and CDR2 SMNVEV (reference sequence). The length of the CDR3 is 15 residues. V was pared by 6 bases and J by 0 bases, with 15 bases between. The CDR3 DNA is TGTGCCAGCAGGGGTGTACAGGGCTACTCCTACGAGCAGTACTTC. This sequence encodes CASRGVQGYSYEQYF.

The J gene is TRBJ2-3, the V gene TRBV28; D is perhaps TRBD1 (5 bases). The CDR3 has 17 residues. The germline V gene has CDR1 MDHEN and CDR2 SYDVKM. V lost 3 bases and J lost 2, with 18 bases in between. The DNA of the CDR3 is TGTGCCAGCAGTTTTACCGTAACAGGACGGCACACAGATACGCAGTATTTT. Its protein is CASSFTVTGRHTDTQYF.